This is a list of T cell receptor beta chains from one sample in a study of blood T cell repertoires in COVID-19. Some clones are missing from TCRdb's copy, which holds only in-frame ones; the method was immunoSEQ multiplex PCR. The sample includes 180,000 or so clones, approximately 86% of them seen just once. Sequenced material: peripheral blood. The receptors were sampled from a woman of 80 years or more with acute or convalescent COVID-19. The CDR3 runs from the conserved cysteine through the conserved F or W. The order of the fields is J gene, V gene, CDR3 protein.

TRBJ2-2 TRBV27 CASSSSTGELFF
TRBJ1-2 TRBV5-6 CASSLGQGAGGYTF
TRBJ1-4 TRBV2 CASKRVGTKVEKLFF
TRBJ2-6 TRBV6-5 CASSWRGAGANVLTF
TRBJ1-6 TRBV10-2 CASSPTGNHSPLHF
TRBJ2-1 TRBV5-1 CASSPEGTSGTDPSYNEQFF
TRBJ1-5 TRBV4-1 CASSQDAGQPQHF
TRBJ2-7 TRBV10-2 CASDGFQGANKSAYEQYF
TRBJ2-1 TRBV19 CASSDRLAGPLSYNEQFF
TRBJ2-7 TRBV7-8 CASSLVQGEAYEQYF
TRBJ2-2 TRBV7-2 CASSLGTGMAGELFF
TRBJ2-1 TRBV7-9 CASSLGAGRARRGNEQFF
TRBJ1-2 TRBV7-2 CASSNRRESTNYGYTF
TRBJ2-1 TRBV9 CASSVALSGEQNEQFF
TRBJ2-5 TRBV5-1 CASSLVLQETQYF
TRBJ2-2 TRBV11-2 CASSLAGGYGELFF
TRBJ1-2 TRBV7-8 CASSRDRNPPGYTF
TRBJ2-5 TRBV30 CAWSGPAGTQYF
TRBJ2-1 TRBV29-1 CSARSGEQFF
TRBJ2-7 TRBV4-1 CASSLLIGTASQQYF
TRBJ1-1 TRBV18 CASSDRDSLNTEAFF
TRBJ2-3 TRBV9 CASSAGTSGPPWDTQYF
TRBJ2-7 TRBV19 CASSIGAGYEQYF
TRBJ2-5 TRBV7-3 CASSLLAGVRGGTQYF
TRBJ2-1 TRBV27 CASSLRGYNEQFF
TRBJ2-1 TRBV19 CASSPLGLDGYNEQFF
TRBJ2-2 TRBV18 CASSPGSLTTGELFF
TRBJ1-6 TRBV19 CASRGGQGTYNSPLHF
TRBJ1-4 TRBV14 CASSQDRGVATNEKLFF
TRBJ2-7 TRBV5-6 CASSLVAGNSYEQYF
TRBJ2-2 TRBV5-1 CASSPMGTMTTGELFF
TRBJ2-4 TRBV5-5 CASSGGVPKNIQYF
TRBJ1-2 TRBV2 CASSGQGKGKGYTF
TRBJ2-2 TRBV9 CASSRRTSGRGVTGELFF
TRBJ2-7 TRBV18 CASSRYSYEQYF
TRBJ2-7 TRBV19 CASSSRDRDYEQYF
TRBJ2-5 TRBV11-1 CASSPRTGAQETQYF
TRBJ2-1 TRBV5-1 CASSGLAANNEQFF
TRBJ2-1 TRBV7-9 CASSLLSSGRSNEQFF
TRBJ2-2 TRBV9 CATSDGWDINTGELFF
TRBJ1-3 TRBV5-1 CASSLSGQPNSGNTIYF
TRBJ1-2 TRBV6-6 CASVQQGARGGYTF
TRBJ2-1 TRBV30 CAWDYAHGAEQFF